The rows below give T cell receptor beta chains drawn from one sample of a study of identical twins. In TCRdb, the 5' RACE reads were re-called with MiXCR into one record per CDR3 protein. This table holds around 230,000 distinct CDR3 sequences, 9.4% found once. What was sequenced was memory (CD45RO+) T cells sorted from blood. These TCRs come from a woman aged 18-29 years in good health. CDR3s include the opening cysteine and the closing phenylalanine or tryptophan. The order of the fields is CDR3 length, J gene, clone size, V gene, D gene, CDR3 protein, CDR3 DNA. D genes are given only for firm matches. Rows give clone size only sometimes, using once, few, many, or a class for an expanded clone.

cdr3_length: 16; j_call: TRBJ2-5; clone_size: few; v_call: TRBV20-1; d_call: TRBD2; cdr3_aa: CSARDHLAGDHETQYF; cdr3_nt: TGCAGTGCTAGAGATCACCTAGCGGGAGATCACGAGACCCAGTACTTC
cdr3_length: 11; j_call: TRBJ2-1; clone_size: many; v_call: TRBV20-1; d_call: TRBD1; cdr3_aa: CSGQGYNEQFF; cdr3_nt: TGCAGCGGACAGGGATACAATGAGCAGTTCTTC
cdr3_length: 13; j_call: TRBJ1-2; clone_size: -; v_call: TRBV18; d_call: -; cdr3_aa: CASSPSLDYGYTF; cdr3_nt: TGTGCCAGCTCACCCAGCTTGGACTATGGCTACACCTTC
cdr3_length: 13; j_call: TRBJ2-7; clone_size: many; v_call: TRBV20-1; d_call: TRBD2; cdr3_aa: CSASSGRGVEQYF; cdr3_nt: TGCAGTGCTTCTAGCGGGAGAGGGGTCGAGCAGTACTTC
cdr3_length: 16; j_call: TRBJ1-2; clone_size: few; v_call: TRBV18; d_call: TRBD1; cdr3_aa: CASSPSSTGGFYGYTF; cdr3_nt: TGTGCCAGCTCACCATCTTCGACAGGGGGCTTCTATGGCTACACCTTC
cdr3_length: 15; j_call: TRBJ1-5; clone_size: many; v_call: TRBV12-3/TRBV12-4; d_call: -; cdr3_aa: CASSLGRGINQPQHF; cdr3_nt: TGTGCCAGCAGTTTAGGGCGCGGGATCAATCAGCCCCAGCATTTT
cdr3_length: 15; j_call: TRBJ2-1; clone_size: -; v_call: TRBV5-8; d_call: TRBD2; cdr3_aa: CASSLQAGGYNEQFF; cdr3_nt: TGTGCCAGCAGCTTACAAGCGGGGGGCTACAATGAGCAGTTCTTC
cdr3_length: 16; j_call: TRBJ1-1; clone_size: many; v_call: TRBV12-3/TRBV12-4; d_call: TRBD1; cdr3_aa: CASSFDPGQGRTEAFF; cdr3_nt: TGTGCCAGCAGTTTTGACCCCGGACAGGGGAGGACTGAAGCTTTCTTT
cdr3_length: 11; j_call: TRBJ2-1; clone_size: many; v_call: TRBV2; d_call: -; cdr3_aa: CASSERGEQFF; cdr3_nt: TGTGCCAGCAGTGAGCGAGGCGAGCAGTTCTTC
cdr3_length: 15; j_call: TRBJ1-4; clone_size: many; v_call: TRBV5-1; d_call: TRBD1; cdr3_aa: CASSARGLGDEKLFF; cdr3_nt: TGCGCCAGCAGCGCCAGGGGGCTGGGGGACGAAAAACTGTTTTTT
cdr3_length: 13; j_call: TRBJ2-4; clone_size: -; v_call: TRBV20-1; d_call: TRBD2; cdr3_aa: CSAPGLAGGVQYF; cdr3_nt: TGCAGTGCCCCGGGACTAGCGGGAGGGGTTCAGTACTTC
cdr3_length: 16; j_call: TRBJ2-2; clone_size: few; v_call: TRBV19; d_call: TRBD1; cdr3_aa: CASSIIGTANTGELFF; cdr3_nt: TGTGCCAGTAGTATAATTGGGACAGCGAACACCGGGGAGCTGTTTTTT
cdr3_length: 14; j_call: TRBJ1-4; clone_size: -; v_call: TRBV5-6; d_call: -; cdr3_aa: CASSPRVLCEALFF; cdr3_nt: TGTGCCAGCAGCCCGAGGGTACTATGCGAAGCACTGTTTTTT
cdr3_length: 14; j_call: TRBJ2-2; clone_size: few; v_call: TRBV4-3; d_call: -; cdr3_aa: CASSQDKNTGELFF; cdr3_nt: TGCGCCAGCAGCCAAGATAAAAACACCGGGGAGCTGTTTTTT
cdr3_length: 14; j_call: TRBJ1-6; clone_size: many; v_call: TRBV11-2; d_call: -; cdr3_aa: CASSGAGGNSPLHF; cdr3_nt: TGTGCCAGCAGTGGGGCGGGAGGAAATTCACCCCTCCACTTT
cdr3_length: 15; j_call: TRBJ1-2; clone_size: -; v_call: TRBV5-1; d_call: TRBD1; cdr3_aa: CASSLGQGAIHGYTF; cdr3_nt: TGCGCCAGCAGCTTGGGACAGGGGGCGATACATGGCTACACCTTC
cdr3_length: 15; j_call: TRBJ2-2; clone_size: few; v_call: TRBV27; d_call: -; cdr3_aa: CASNPRQVNTGELFF; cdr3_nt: TGTGCCAGCAACCCCCGACAGGTTAACACCGGGGAGCTGTTTTTT
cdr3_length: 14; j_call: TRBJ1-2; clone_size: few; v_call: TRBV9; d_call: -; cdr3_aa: CASSPSSGDYGYTF; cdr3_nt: TGTGCCAGCAGCCCCTCTTCAGGGGACTATGGCTACACCTTC
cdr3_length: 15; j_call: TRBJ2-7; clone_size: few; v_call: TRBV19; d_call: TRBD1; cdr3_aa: CASSIGDSQSYEQYF; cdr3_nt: TGTGCCAGTAGTATTGGGGACAGCCAGTCCTACGAGCAGTACTTC
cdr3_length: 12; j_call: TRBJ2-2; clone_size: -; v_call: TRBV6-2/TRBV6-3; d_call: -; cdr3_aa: CASSYSRGKLFF; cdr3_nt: TGTGCCAGCAGTTACTCTCGGGGCAAGCTGTTTTTT
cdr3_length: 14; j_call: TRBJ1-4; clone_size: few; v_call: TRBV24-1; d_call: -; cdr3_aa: CATSDPRSNEKLFF; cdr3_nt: TGTGCCACCAGTGACCCGAGGTCTAATGAAAAACTGTTTTTT
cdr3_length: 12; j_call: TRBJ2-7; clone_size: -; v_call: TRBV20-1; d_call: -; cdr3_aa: CSASQGGYEQYF; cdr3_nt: TGCAGTGCTTCGCAAGGGGGCTACGAGCAGTACTTC
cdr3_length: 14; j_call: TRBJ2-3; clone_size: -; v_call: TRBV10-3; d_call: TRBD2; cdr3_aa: CAISDRGDADTQYF; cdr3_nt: TGTGCCATCAGTGATCGGGGGGACGCAGATACGCAGTATTTT
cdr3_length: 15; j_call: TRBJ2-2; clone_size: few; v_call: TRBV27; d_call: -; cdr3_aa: CASSRGDIFTGELFF; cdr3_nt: TGTGCCAGCTCAAGAGGGGACATCTTCACCGGGGAGCTGTTTTTT
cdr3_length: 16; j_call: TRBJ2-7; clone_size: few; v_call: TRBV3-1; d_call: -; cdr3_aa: CASSQDPAASSYEQYF; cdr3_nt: TGTGCCAGCAGCCAAGATCCGGCAGCGAGCTCCTACGAGCAGTACTTC
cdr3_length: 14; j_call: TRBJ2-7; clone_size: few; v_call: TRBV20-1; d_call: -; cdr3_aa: CSARDRGGPYEQYF; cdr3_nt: TGCAGTGCTCGGGACCGAGGCGGCCCCTACGAGCAGTACTTC
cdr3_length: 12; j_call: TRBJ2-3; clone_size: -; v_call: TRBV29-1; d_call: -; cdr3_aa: CSVDLTTDMQYF; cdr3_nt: TGCAGCGTTGATCTAACTACAGATATGCAGTATTTT
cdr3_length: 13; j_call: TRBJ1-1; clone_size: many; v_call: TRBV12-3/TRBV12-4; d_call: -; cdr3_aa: CASSPLRNTEAFF; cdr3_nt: TGTGCCAGCAGCCCCCTTAGGAACACTGAAGCTTTCTTT
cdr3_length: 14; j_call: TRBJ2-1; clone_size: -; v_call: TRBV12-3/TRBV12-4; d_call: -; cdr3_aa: CASSSSRATDEQFF; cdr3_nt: -
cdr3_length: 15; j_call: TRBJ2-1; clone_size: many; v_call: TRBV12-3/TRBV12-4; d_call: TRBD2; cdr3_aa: CASSRPGGVHNEQFF; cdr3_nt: TGTGCCAGCAGCCGACCGGGAGGAGTCCACAATGAGCAGTTCTTC
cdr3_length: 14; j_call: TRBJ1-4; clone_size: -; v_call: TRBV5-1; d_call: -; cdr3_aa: CASSFGGTNEKLFF; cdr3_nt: TGCGCCAGCAGCTTCGGAGGGACTAATGAAAAACTGTTTTTT
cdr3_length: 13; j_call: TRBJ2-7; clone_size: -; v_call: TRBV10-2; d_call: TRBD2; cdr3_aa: CASRTSGTYEQYF; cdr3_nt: TGCGCCAGCCGGACTAGCGGAACCTACGAGCAGTACTTC
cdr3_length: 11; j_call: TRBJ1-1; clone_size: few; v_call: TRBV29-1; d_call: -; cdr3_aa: CSAEVGIEAFF; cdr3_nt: TGCAGCGCCGAGGTAGGGATTGAAGCTTTCTTT
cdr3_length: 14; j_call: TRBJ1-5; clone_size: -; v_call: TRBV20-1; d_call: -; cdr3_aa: CSARDTDGNQPQHF; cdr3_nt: TGCAGTGCTAGAGATACGGATGGCAATCAGCCCCAGCATTTT
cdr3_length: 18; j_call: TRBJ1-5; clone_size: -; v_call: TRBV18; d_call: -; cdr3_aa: CASSPPLKGVCRNQPQHF; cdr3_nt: TGTGCCAGCTCACCACCTCTCAAGGGTGTGTGTCGCAATCAGCCCCAGCATTTT
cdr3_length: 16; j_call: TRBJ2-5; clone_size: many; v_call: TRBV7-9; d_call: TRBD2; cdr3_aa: CASSEGLAGSKETQYF; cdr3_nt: TGTGCCAGCAGCGAGGGACTAGCGGGATCTAAAGAGACCCAGTACTTC
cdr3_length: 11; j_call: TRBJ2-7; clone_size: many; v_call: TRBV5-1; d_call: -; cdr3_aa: CASSLNDEQYF; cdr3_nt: TGCGCCAGCAGCTTGAATGACGAGCAGTACTTC
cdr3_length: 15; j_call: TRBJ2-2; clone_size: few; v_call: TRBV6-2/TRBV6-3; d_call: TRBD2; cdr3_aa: CASNRQRENTGELFF; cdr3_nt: TGTGCCAGCAACCGCCAGCGGGAGAACACCGGGGAGCTGTTTTTT
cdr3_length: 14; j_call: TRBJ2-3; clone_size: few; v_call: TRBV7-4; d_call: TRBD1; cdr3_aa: CASSLDRGLDTQYF; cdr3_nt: TGTGCCAGCAGCTTAGACAGGGGGCTGGATACGCAGTATTTT
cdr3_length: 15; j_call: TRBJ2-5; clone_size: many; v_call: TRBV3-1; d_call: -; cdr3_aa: CASSQEIAERGTQYF; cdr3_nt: TGTGCCAGCAGCCAAGAGATAGCGGAGAGGGGGACCCAGTACTTC
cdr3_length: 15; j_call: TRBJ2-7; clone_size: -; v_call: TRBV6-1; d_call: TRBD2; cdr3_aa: CASRAGLAGEYEQYF; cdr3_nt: TGTGCCAGCAGAGCCGGACTAGCGGGAGAATACGAGCAGTACTTC
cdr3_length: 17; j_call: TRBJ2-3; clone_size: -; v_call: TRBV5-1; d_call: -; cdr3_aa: CASSLGRSATSTDTQYF; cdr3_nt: TGCGCCAGCAGCTTGGGCCGTAGCGCGACTAGCACAGATACGCAGTATTTT
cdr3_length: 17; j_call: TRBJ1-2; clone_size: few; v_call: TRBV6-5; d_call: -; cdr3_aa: CASSYSSFMAEVYGYTF; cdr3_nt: TGTGCCAGCAGTTACTCTAGTTTTATGGCAGAAGTCTATGGCTACACCTTC
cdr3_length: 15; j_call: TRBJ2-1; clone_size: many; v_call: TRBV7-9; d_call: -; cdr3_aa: CASPRLEVRENEQFF; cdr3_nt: TGTGCCAGCCCCCGGTTGGAGGTTCGGGAGAATGAGCAGTTCTTC
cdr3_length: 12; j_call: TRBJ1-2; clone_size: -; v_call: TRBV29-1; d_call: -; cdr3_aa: CSVSMNRGGYTF; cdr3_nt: TGCAGCGTATCCATGAATAGGGGTGGCTACACCTTC
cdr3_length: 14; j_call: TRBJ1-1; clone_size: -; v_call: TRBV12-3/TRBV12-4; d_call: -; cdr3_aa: CASSFGGLNTEAFF; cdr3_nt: TGTGCCAGCAGTTTCGGAGGGCTGAACACTGAAGCTTTCTTT
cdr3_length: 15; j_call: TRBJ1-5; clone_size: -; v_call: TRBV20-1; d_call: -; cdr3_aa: CSARGFSGFDQPQHF; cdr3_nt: TGCAGTGCCAGAGGCTTCTCGGGGTTTGATCAGCCCCAGCATTTT